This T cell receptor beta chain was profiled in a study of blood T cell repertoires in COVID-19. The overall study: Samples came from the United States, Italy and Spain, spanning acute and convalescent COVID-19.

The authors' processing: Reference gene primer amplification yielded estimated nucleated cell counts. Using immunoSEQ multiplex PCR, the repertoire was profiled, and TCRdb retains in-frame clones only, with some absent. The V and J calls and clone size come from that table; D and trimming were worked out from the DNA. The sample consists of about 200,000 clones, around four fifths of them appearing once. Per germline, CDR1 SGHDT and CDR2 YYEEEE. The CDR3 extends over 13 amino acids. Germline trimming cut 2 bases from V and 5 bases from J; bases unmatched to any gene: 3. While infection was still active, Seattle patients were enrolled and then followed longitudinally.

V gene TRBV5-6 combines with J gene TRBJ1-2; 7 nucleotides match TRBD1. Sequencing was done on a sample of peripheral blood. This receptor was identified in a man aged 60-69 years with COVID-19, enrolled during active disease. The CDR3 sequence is CASSLGTVYGYTF. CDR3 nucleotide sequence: TGTGCCAGCAGCTTAGGGACAGTATATGGCTACACCTTC.